The rows below give T cell receptor beta chains drawn from one sample of a study of beta chain features in type 1 diabetes. Here immunoSEQ multiplex PCR was the method, and the copy in TCRdb shows in-frame clones only, minus some. The table lists more than 300,000 clones, about 12% of them singletons. Sequenced: naive CD4+ T cells from blood. These receptors all stem from a man in his late teens or twenties in good health. CDR3s include the opening cysteine and the closing phenylalanine or tryptophan. The D gene is left open where the match is weak. Expanded clones get a size class; other rows say once, few or many, or leave the size out.

D gene	J gene	V gene	clone size	CDR3 DNA	CDR3 protein
TRBD2	TRBJ2-3	TRBV9	few	TGTGCCAGCAGCTCAGATGCGGGGGGCCTCACAGATACGCAGTATTTT	CASSSDAGGLTDTQYF
.	TRBJ2-3	TRBV30	.	TGTGCCTGGAGTCCAGGGGTGAAAGATACGCAGTATTTT	CAWSPGVKDTQYF
.	TRBJ1-5	TRBV6-4	.	TGTGCCAGCAGTGACCCGCCGCGACAGCCCCAGCATTTT	CASSDPPRQPQHF
.	TRBJ2-1	TRBV6-5	few	TGTGCCAGCACCCAACAGGGAGCCCGTGAGCAGTTCTTC	CASTQQGAREQFF
TRBD2	TRBJ2-3	TRBV9	.	TGTGCCAGCAGCCCCGGGGGGGTCAGGGGAACAGATACGCAGTATTTT	CASSPGGVRGTDTQYF
.	TRBJ2-7	TRBV6-1	few	TGTGCCAGCAGTGAAGGCCCCGGTACCTACGAGCAGTACTTC	CASSEGPGTYEQYF
TRBD2	TRBJ2-1	TRBV7-9	.	TGTGCCAGCAGTTCGGGACTAGCGGACAATGAGCAGTTCTTC	CASSSGLADNEQFF
TRBD1	TRBJ2-2	TRBV7-3	few	TGTGCCAGCAGCCCTAGCCCACAGGGGGCAGGCACCGGGGAGCTGTTTTTT	CASSPSPQGAGTGELFF
.	TRBJ1-2	TRBV4-3	.	TGCGCCAGCAGCCAAGTAGACAGTAGCTTGAATGGCTACACCTTC	CASSQVDSSLNGYTF
.	TRBJ2-7	TRBV5-1	few	TGCGCCAGCAGGTTAGACTACGAGCAGTACTTC	CASRLDYEQYF
TRBD2	TRBJ2-7	TRBV30	.	TGTGCCTCAGGAAGGCTAGCGGGAATCGAGCAGTACTTC	CASGRLAGIEQYF
TRBD2	TRBJ2-3	TRBV29-1	.	TGCAGCAGTTGCCGGGGGACTAGGACAGATACGCAGTATTTT	CSSCRGTRTDTQYF
TRBD1	TRBJ1-2	TRBV30	.	TGTGCCTGGTTAGACAGGGAGGATGGCTACACCTTC	CAWLDREDGYTF
.	TRBJ1-5	TRBV7-2	few	TGTGCCAGCAGCACAAATAGCAATCAGCCCCAGCATTTT	CASSTNSNQPQHF
.	TRBJ2-1	TRBV7-2	few	TGTGCCAGCAGCAGCCGACTGGGTGAGCAGTTCTTC	CASSSRLGEQFF
.	TRBJ1-1	TRBV11-2	.	TGTGCCAGCAGCTTATACAGACTAAACACTGAAGCTTTCTTT	CASSLYRLNTEAFF
.	TRBJ1-2	TRBV30	.	TGTGCCTGGAGTGTGGCCTCCACGGGAGGCTACACCTTC	CAWSVASTGGYTF
.	TRBJ1-2	TRBV30	few	TGTGCCTGGGAGGACAGACGAGGCTACACCTTC	CAWEDRRGYTF
.	TRBJ1-4	TRBV29-1	.	TGCAGCGTTGAAGTGAGGGCTAATGAAAAACTGTTTTTT	CSVEVRANEKLFF
.	TRBJ2-7	TRBV6-4	.	TGTGCCAGCAGTGACGCAAAACAGGGTTCCTACGAGCAGTACTTC	CASSDAKQGSYEQYF
TRBD1	TRBJ2-7	TRBV7-2	.	TGTGCCAGCAGCTTAGTAATGGCCCTAGACAGGGCTAGCGAGCAGTACTTC	CASSLVMALDRASEQYF